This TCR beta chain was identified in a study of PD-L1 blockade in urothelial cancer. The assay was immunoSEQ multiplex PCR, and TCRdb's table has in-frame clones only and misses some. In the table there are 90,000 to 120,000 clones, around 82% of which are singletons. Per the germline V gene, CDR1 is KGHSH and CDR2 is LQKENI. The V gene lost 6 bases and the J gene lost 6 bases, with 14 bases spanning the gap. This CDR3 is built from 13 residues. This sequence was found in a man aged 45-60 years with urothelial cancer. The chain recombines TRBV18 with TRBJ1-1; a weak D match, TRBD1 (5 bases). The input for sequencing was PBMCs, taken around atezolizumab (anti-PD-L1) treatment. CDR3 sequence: CASSQLGGPEAFF. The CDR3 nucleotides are TGTGCCAGCTCCCAATTGGGGGGACCTGAAGCTTTCTTT.